These 18 T cell receptor beta chains came from one sample sequenced in a study of T cells in localized non-small cell lung cancer. Some clones are missing from TCRdb's copy, which holds only in-frame ones; the method was immunoSEQ multiplex PCR. The sample consists of about 82,000 clones, around 80% of them appearing once. The sample here was PBMCs, taken before any cancer treatment. These receptors were collected from a man aged 40 to 70 with stage II squamous cell lung carcinoma.

This clone came up once. The genes are TRBV11-3 and TRBJ2-7, with a possible D match to TRBD2 (5 bases). The germline gives CDR1 SGHNT, CDR2 YENEEA. This CDR3 contains 14 residues. V shed 5 bases and J shed 1 base, with 12 bases lying between them. As DNA, the CDR3 is TGTGCCAGCAGCCCTACTAGGGATTCCTACGAGCAGTACTTC. It is translated as CASSPTRDSYEQYF.

Written as DNA, the CDR3 is TGTGCCTGGAGTATCCAGCGGGAGCAGTTCTTC. Translation: CAWSIQREQFF. The chain joins TRBV30 to TRBJ2-1, with D possibly matching TRBD2 (5 bases). Trimming cost V 2 bases and J 10 bases, with 9 bases left between them. This CDR3 contains 11 residues. Germline-derived CDR1 and CDR2 are GTSNPN and SVGIG (reference sequence). Looking up the rest from reference TRBV30 and TRBJ2-1 gives the full variable domain: SQTIHQWPATLVQPVGSPLSLECTVEGTSNPNLYWYRQAAGRGLQLLFYSVGIGQISSEVPQNLSASRPQDRQFILSSKKLLLSDSGFYLCAWSIQREQFFGPGTRLTVL.

This clone was detected a few times. The rearrangement joins TRBV11-3 to TRBJ1-1, with 9 bases matching TRBD1. This CDR3 contains 14 residues. V dropped 5 bases and J dropped 1; count of bases not matched to a gene: 2. CDR1 SGHNT and CDR2 YENEEA come from the germline V gene. The CDR3 here is CASSTGQGNTEAFF. Written as DNA, the CDR3 is TGTGCCAGCAGCACGGGACAGGGGAACACTGAAGCTTTCTTT.

This chain connects TRBV5-1 to TRBJ2-7; D perhaps matches TRBD1 (6 bases). V shed 0 bases and J shed 4 bases, with 14 bases lying between them. The CDR3 has 15 amino acids. Germline loops: CDR1 SGHRS, CDR2 YFSETQ. The CDR3 DNA follows: TGCGCCAGCAGCTTGGAAACAGGGAAATCGTACGAGCAGTACTTC. This translates into CASSLETGKSYEQYF.

The chain has TRBV7-9 and TRBJ1-5; 8 nucleotides align to TRBD1. The CDR3 contains 16 residues. Germline loops: CDR1 SEHNR, CDR2 FQNEAQ (reference sequence). The trim removed 4 bases at V and 5 bases at J, leaving 10 bases unmatched. CDR3 nucleotide sequence: TGTGCCAGCAGCTCCGGGACAGGTTTTCTCTATCAGCCCCAGCATTTT. Its protein is CASSSGTGFLYQPQHF.

The chain carries TRBV7-3 and TRBJ2-3; TRBD2 aligns across 12 bases. J was trimmed by 5 bases and V by 2 bases; bases with no gene match: 2. CDR1 is SGHTA, CDR2 FQGTGA, per germline. This CDR3 region has 15 residues. Here the CDR3 DNA reads TGTGCCAGCAGCTTACTAGCGGGGGGGCAAGATACGCAGTATTTT. It codes for CASSLLAGGQDTQYF. Looking up the rest from reference TRBV7-3 and TRBJ2-3 gives the full variable domain: GAGVSQTPSNKVTEKGKYVELRCDPISGHTALYWYRQSLGQGPEFLIYFQGTGAADDSGLPNDRFFAVRPEGSVSTLKIQRTERGDSAVYLCASSLLAGGQDTQYFGPGTRLTVL.

The rearrangement joins TRBV25-1 to TRBJ2-3; possible D gene TRBD2, 5 bases. CDR1 and CDR2 (germline): MGHDK, SYGVNS. Trimming removed 3 bases from V and 0 bases from J, with 10 bases in between. CDR3 length equals 15 residues. The CDR3 here is CASSDQEVSTDTQYF. The CDR3, as DNA: TGTGCCAGCAGTGATCAGGAGGTTAGCACAGATACGCAGTATTTT.

CDR3 bases: TGTGCCAGCAGCTTGGGAGACAGCACCTACGAGCAGTACTTC. Translation: CASSLGDSTYEQYF. The chain carries TRBV5-5 and TRBJ2-7, with a tentative D call TRBD1 (5 bases). The V end lost 0 bases, the J end lost 2 bases, and 9 bases lay between the germline ends. Per the germline V gene, CDR1 is SGHKS and CDR2 is YYEKEE (reference sequence). The CDR3 runs 14 residues.

V is TRBV7-8 and J is TRBJ2-7, with D possibly TRBD2 on 6 matching bases. Germline loops: CDR1 SGHVS, CDR2 FQNEAQ. There are 16 residues in the CDR3. V gave up 1 base and J gave up 1 base, with 14 bases separating them. The CDR3 region is CASSLGGTGESYEQYF. The CDR3 coding sequence is TGTGCCAGCAGCTTAGGGGGGACGGGAGAATCCTACGAGCAGTACTTC. The full variable domain, rest sourced from reference TRBV7-8 and TRBJ2-7, is GAGVSQSPRYKVAKRGQDVALRCDPISGHVSLFWYQQALGQGPEFLTYFQNEAQLDKSGLPSDRFFAERPEGSVSTLKIQRTQQEDSAVYLCASSLGGTGESYEQYFGPGTRLTVT.

The V and J genes are TRBV19 and TRBJ1-1; D not resolved. Germline V CDR1 and CDR2: LNHDA, SQIVND (reference sequence). The germline V and J ends were trimmed by 5 bases and 11 bases, with 12 bases remaining between them. The CDR3 extends over 11 amino acids. The CDR3 coding sequence is TGTGCCAGTAGTGTCTCAGCCCGGGCTTTCTTT. Residues: CASSVSARAFF.

V usage is TRBV5-1 and J usage is TRBJ1-2, with D hard to call. This CDR3 contains 13 residues. Germline V lookup: CDR1 SGHRS, CDR2 YFSETQ. V was shortened by 1 base and J by 6 bases, with 10 bases between the two germline ends. The CDR3 region is CASSLQAGNGYTF. CDR3 bases: TGCGCCAGCAGCTTGCAGGCGGGTAATGGCTACACCTTC.

The V and J genes are TRBV28 and TRBJ2-1, with D perhaps TRBD1 or TRBD2 (5 bases each). CDR1 MDHEN and CDR2 SYDVKM come from the germline V gene. The CDR3 has 14 amino acids. Trimming stripped 7 bases from V and 4 bases from J, with 14 bases between. The CDR3 DNA is TGTGCCAGCACCCTCGGGGCCCATTACAATGAGCAGTTCTTC. This encodes CASTLGAHYNEQFF. The full variable domain, in which reference TRBV28 and TRBJ2-1 provide the parts outside the CDR3, is DVKVTQSSRYLVKRTGEKVFLECVQDMDHENMFWYRQDPGLGLRLIYFSYDVKMKEKGDIPEGYSVSREKKERFSLILESASTNQTSMYLCASTLGAHYNEQFFGPGTRLTVL.

The chain has TRBV7-2 and TRBJ1-5; 7 positions match TRBD1. CDR1 SGHTA and CDR2 FQGNSA come from the germline V gene. There are 15 residues in the CDR3. V shed 5 bases and J 7 bases; nucleotides not matched to a gene: 11. CDR3 loop: CASSLTKGAGQPQHF. CDR3 in DNA: TGTGCCAGCAGCCTCACAAAGGGGGCCGGGCAGCCCCAGCATTTT. Full variable domain (remainder filled in from reference TRBV7-2 and TRBJ1-5): GAGVSQSPSNKVTEKGKDVELRCDPISGHTALYWYRQSLGQGLEFLIYFQGNSAPDKSGLPSDRFSAERTGGSVSTLTIQRTQQEDSAVYLCASSLTKGAGQPQHFGDGTRLSIL.

This clone was seen a few times. V usage is TRBV9 and J usage is TRBJ1-5; 7 bases match TRBD1. The CDR3 has 13 residues. J was trimmed by 4 bases and V by 3 bases; bases with no gene match: 1. Germline loops: CDR1 SGDLS, CDR2 YYNGEE. The CDR3 sequence: CASSATGNQPQHF. The CDR3 nucleotides read TGTGCCAGCAGCGCGACAGGGAATCAGCCCCAGCATTTT.

The DNA of the CDR3 is TGTGCCAGCTCACCGGACTCAGAGACCCAGTACTTC. Protein: CASSPDSETQYF. The chain joins TRBV18 to TRBJ2-5; possibly TRBD2 for D (5 bases). The germline V and J ends were trimmed by 3 bases and 4 bases, with 6 bases remaining between them. The germline V gene has CDR1 KGHSH and CDR2 LQKENI. The CDR3 extends over 12 amino acids.

The CDR3 reads CASSSGGWDEQYF. The CDR3 DNA follows: TGCGCCAGCAGCTCAGGGGGCTGGGACGAGCAGTACTTC. The chain is built from TRBV5-1 and TRBJ2-7; 8 bases line up with TRBD1. The ends lost 3 bases at V and 5 bases at J; junction bases unmatched: 4. The CDR3 runs to 13 residues. Looked up from germline, CDR1 is SGHRS and CDR2 is YFSETQ.

The CDR3 nucleotides are TGTGCCAGCAGTTTAATCGGATTGGGGGGGGCTTTCTTT. This translates into CASSLIGLGGAFF. This chain uses TRBV28 with TRBJ1-1, with a possible D match to TRBD1 (5 bases). In germline, CDR1 is MDHEN, CDR2 SYDVKM. There are 13 residues in the CDR3. V lost 2 bases and J lost 11, with 15 bases in between.

This clone was found once. The gene calls are TRBV27 and TRBJ2-2, with 7 bases fitting TRBD1. This CDR3 comprises 15 residues. Unmatched junction bases numbered 10, after V lost 5 bases and J lost 7 bases. Germline CDR1 and CDR2: MNHEY and SMNVEV (reference sequence). The CDR3 reads CASSPGGGAGGELFF. CDR3 sequence (DNA): TGTGCCAGCAGTCCAGGGGGTGGGGCCGGCGGGGAGCTGTTTTTT.